This T cell receptor (beta chain) was identified in a study of blood T cell repertoires in COVID-19. Study-level background: Researchers got acute and convalescent COVID-19 samples from the United States, Italy and Spain. Sources were T cells, B-cell-depleted T cells, or PBMCs; the material itself was cDNA or gDNA.

This CDR3 contains 17 residues. Original methodology: Researchers report that nucleated cell counts were estimated from reference gene primer amplification. Here immunoSEQ multiplex PCR was the method, and the copy in TCRdb shows in-frame clones only, minus some. Clone size and V and J calls were adopted from that table, with D and trimming inferred from the DNA. In the table there are 200,000 to 250,000 clones, less than 85% of which are singletons. The TCR comes from a woman between 65 and 79 years old with acute or convalescent COVID-19. V and J are TRBV1 and TRBJ2-3; the table assigns TRBD2, which was not confirmed against the DNA. TRBV1 is a documented pseudogene. Sequencing was carried out using peripheral blood. The CDR3 bases are TGCACCAGCAGCCAAGATCCCACCGGACTGTGCACAGATACGCAGTATTTT. It translates to CTSSQDPTGLCTDTQYF.